This TCR beta chain was recorded in a study of blood T cell repertoires in COVID-19. For this clone: The junction departs from the called germline gene at one end, perhaps through a read error.

The CDR3 runs to 14 residues. Per germline, CDR1 SSHAT and CDR2 FNYEAQ (reference sequence). Sequencing was performed with immunoSEQ multiplex PCR; in TCRdb, only in-frame clones are kept and a portion is missing. The data contain tens of thousands of clones, 80% to 90% of them singletons. The sample taken for sequencing was peripheral blood. The clonotype was recovered from a human donor in a cohort sampled during active COVID-19. The gene calls are TRBV7-7 and TRBJ2-5; D might be TRBD2 (5 bases). CDR3 in amino acids: CASSTSGRGETQYF. As DNA, the CDR3 is TGTGCTAGCAGCACTAGTGGTAGAGGTGAGACCCAGTACTTC.